The clone carrying this T cell receptor beta chain was picked up a small number of times. The data originate from a study of identical twins. Germline values: CDR1 SGDLS, CDR2 YYNGEE. The V and J ends lost 3 bases and 5 bases respectively, with 11 bases between them. The CDR3 runs 14 residues. TCRdb reprocessed the 5' RACE reads with MiXCR, giving one entry per CDR3 protein. Seen here are around 280,000 distinct CDR3 sequences, 8% to 9% observed once, and the top ten hold over 2%. This sample also appeared in a second study, on yellow fever vaccine responses in identical twins.

This chain uses TRBV9 with TRBJ1-4; no definite D call. The sequence came from a woman aged 18-29 years in good health. Sequenced material: memory (CD45RO+) T cells sorted from blood. The CDR3 reads CASSEDGRNEKLFF. DNA for the CDR3: TGTGCCAGCAGCGAAGACGGACGGAATGAAAAACTGTTTTTT.